This TCR beta chain was identified during a study of shared clonotypes between healthy human individuals. The split of CD4+ cells yielded CD45RA+ naive and CD45RA-negative memory subsets. V dropped 7 bases and J dropped 5; count of bases not matched to a gene: 3. Germline CDR1 MNHNS, CDR2 SASEGT. CDR3 length: 13 amino acids. With regard to this clone: Its antigen is unknown.

Study-level results: Blood was the sole source, and tissue repertoires probably differ.

Sequenced by immunoSEQ multiplex PCR; TCRdb stores in-frame clones only, minus some. The table shows 2 million to 3 million clones, with 90% to 95% occurring only once. This chain links TRBV6-1 with TRBJ1-4, with 8 bases that match TRBD1. Input material: naive CD4+ T cells sorted from blood. Subset indicated: CD45RA+ positively selected. The sequence was obtained from a man aged 18-30 years in good health. This CDR3 is CASTTGGNEKLFF. In DNA, the CDR3 is TGTGCCAGCACCACAGGGGGAAATGAAAAACTGTTTTTT.